A selection of T cell receptor beta chains follows, all from one sample in a study of OX40 agonist ivuxolimab in advanced cancers. Sequencing was performed with immunoSEQ multiplex PCR; in TCRdb, only in-frame clones are kept and a portion is missing. The sample holds about 86,000 clones, approximately 89% seen once. The specimen comprised CD4+ or CD8+ T cells sorted from blood, sampled in a trial of the OX40 agonist ivuxolimab. Source of these receptors: an adult with an advanced solid tumor such as melanoma, head and neck, liver or kidney cancer. CDR3s include the opening cysteine and the closing phenylalanine or tryptophan. The order of the fields is clone size, V gene, D gene, J gene, CDR3 length, CDR3 DNA, CDR3 protein. The D gene is left open where the match is weak. The size of a clone is reported for some rows only, either as once, few or many, or as a class for expanded clones.

-,TRBV7-8,-,TRBJ2-1,15,TGTGCCAGCAGCTCTCGGACTAACTCCTACAATGAGCAGTTCTTC,CASSSRTNSYNEQFF
-,TRBV5-4,TRBD1,TRBJ1-2,15,TGTGCCAGCAGCGCCCGGGACAGGGCTCCCTATGGCTACACCTTC,CASSARDRAPYGYTF
-,TRBV27,TRBD1,TRBJ1-4,15,TGTGCCAGCAGGAGACAGGGGGCGGGGGATGAAAAACTGTTTTTT,CASRRQGAGDEKLFF
-,TRBV6-4,TRBD2,TRBJ2-1,15,TGTGCCAGCGCGAGGACTAGCGGGAGGTACAATGAGCAGTTCTTC,CASARTSGRYNEQFF
-,TRBV5-4,-,TRBJ1-1,15,TGTGCCAGCAGCTTGGGTCTGGGGACCAACACTGAAGCTTTCTTT,CASSLGLGTNTEAFF
-,TRBV7-2,TRBD1,TRBJ1-2,15,TGTGCCAGCAGCACAACGACAGGGATGGTTGCTGGCTACACCTTC,CASSTTTGMVAGYTF
-,TRBV5-1,-,TRBJ2-5,15,TGCGCCAGCAGCTTTGAAGGGTTTTGGTCGGAGACCCAGTACTTC,CASSFEGFWSETQYF
-,TRBV7-9,-,TRBJ2-7,13,TGTGCCAGCAACAAACAGGGTGGGTACGAGCAGTACTTC,CASNKQGGYEQYF
-,TRBV19,TRBD1,TRBJ2-5,12,TGTGCCACCCGGGACAGCCGGGAGACCCAGTACTTC,CATRDSRETQYF
-,TRBV7-8,-,TRBJ2-3,17,TGTGCCAGCAGCCGCAGTTGGGGCTCGCTAACCGAAGATACGCAGTATTTT,CASSRSWGSLTEDTQYF
-,TRBV7-9,TRBD2,TRBJ2-1,16,TGTGCCAGCAGCTCCCCCCGGAGCGGGACTTACAATGAGCAGTTCTTC,CASSSPRSGTYNEQFF
once,TRBV5-1,TRBD2,TRBJ2-5,15,TGCGCCAGCAGCCCGTCCCCCGGGGGGCAAGAGACCCAGTACTTC,CASSPSPGGQETQYF
once,TRBV5-1,-,TRBJ2-1,14,TGCGCCAGCGGAGAGGGACTGGTTGGCGGTGAGCAGTTCTTC,CASGEGLVGGEQFF
-,TRBV4-2,-,TRBJ1-4,16,TGTGCCAGCAGCCAAGAGAGTGTAGGGGCGAATGAAAAACTGTTTTTT,CASSQESVGANEKLFF
-,TRBV7-9,TRBD2,TRBJ2-1,18,TGTGCCAGCAGCCGGGGGGTCAGCGGGATCTACTCCTACAATGAGCAGTTCTTC,CASSRGVSGIYSYNEQFF